The clone carrying this TCR beta chain was counted many times. The CDR3 is made up of 16 amino acids. Germline V gene sequence: CDR1 SGHTA, CDR2 FQGTGA. J gave up 4 bases and V 5 bases, and 10 bases lay outside the gene matches. The data derive from a study of metastatic and nonmetastatic thyroid tumors. Overall study: Comparative analysis of repertoires was undertaken across blood and tumor or nodule tissue obtained from malignant and benign thyroid patients.

Until they underwent thyroid surgery, no patient had received any treatment. TCRdb reanalyzed the PCR reads with MiXCR. The sample lists more than 50,000 clones, 20% seen once, with around 4% in the top ten. V is TRBV7-3 and J is TRBJ2-3, with 9 bases identical to TRBD1. The sample comprised blood. This TCR came from a female donor with papillary thyroid cancer or a benign thyroid nodule (not recorded which). Some clones in this sample may be carry-over from other donors' samples. Written as DNA, the CDR3 is TGTGCCAGCAGCCCCACCGGGACAGGGAGCTCAGATACGCAGTATTTT. It yields the protein CASSPTGTGSSDTQYF. Looking up the rest from reference TRBV7-3 and TRBJ2-3 gives the full variable domain: GAGVSQTPSNKVTEKGKYVELRCDPISGHTALYWYRQSLGQGPEFLIYFQGTGAADDSGLPNDRFFAVRPEGSVSTLKIQRTERGDSAVYLCASSPTGTGSSDTQYFGPGTRLTVL.